The rows below give T cell receptor beta chains drawn from one sample of a study of blood T cell repertoires in COVID-19. The table came from immunoSEQ multiplex PCR; TCRdb's copy has only in-frame clones and leaves some out. The profile shows about 500,000 clones, approximately 90% of them singletons. The sequenced sample was PBMCs or T cells enriched from blood (not recorded which). All receptors derive from a woman aged 18-29 years who had recovered from COVID-19. Both conserved end residues are part of each CDR3. Fields, in order: J gene, D gene, clone size, V gene, CDR3 DNA, CDR3 protein. D genes are given only for firm matches. Some rows have no size entry. The others give once, few or many, or a class for an expanded clone.

j_call: TRBJ1-6; d_call: .; clone_size: .; v_call: TRBV28; cdr3_nt: TGTGCCAGCAGTCTCGACATGGGGGGAAATTCACCCCTCCACTTT; cdr3_aa: CASSLDMGGNSPLHF
j_call: TRBJ2-5; d_call: TRBD1; clone_size: .; v_call: TRBV30; cdr3_nt: TGTGCCTGGACTTACAGGGGGAGTAGGAGAATGGAGACCCAGTACTTC; cdr3_aa: CAWTYRGSRRMETQYF
j_call: TRBJ1-1; d_call: .; clone_size: .; v_call: TRBV5-4; cdr3_nt: TGTGCCAGCAGCTTGGGGGGCGACACCACTGAAGCTTTCTTT; cdr3_aa: CASSLGGDTTEAFF
j_call: TRBJ1-4; d_call: .; clone_size: .; v_call: TRBV2; cdr3_nt: TGTGCCAGCACCATTGACAGGTTCGGAGAAAAACTGTTTTTT; cdr3_aa: CASTIDRFGEKLFF
j_call: TRBJ1-6; d_call: TRBD1; clone_size: .; v_call: TRBV27; cdr3_nt: TGTGCCAGCAGTTTATCGGGACAGTCAAATTCACCCCTCCACTTT; cdr3_aa: CASSLSGQSNSPLHF
j_call: TRBJ1-3; d_call: TRBD1; clone_size: few; v_call: TRBV7-2; cdr3_nt: TGTGCCAGCAGCTGGGGACAGGGGATGGGTGGAAACACCATATATTTT; cdr3_aa: CASSWGQGMGGNTIYF
j_call: TRBJ2-5; d_call: .; clone_size: .; v_call: TRBV19; cdr3_nt: TGTGCCAGTAGTCCCTCTTCCGGGAGAGAGACCCAGTACTTC; cdr3_aa: CASSPSSGRETQYF
j_call: TRBJ1-1; d_call: .; clone_size: .; v_call: TRBV18; cdr3_nt: TGTGCCAGCTCACCCTCCCAAAGGGAGGGTACTGAAGCTTTCTTT; cdr3_aa: CASSPSQREGTEAFF
j_call: TRBJ1-6; d_call: .; clone_size: few; v_call: TRBV12-3/TRBV12-4; cdr3_nt: TGTGCCAGCAGTTTCGGGTATTCACCCCTCCACTTT; cdr3_aa: CASSFGYSPLHF
j_call: TRBJ1-3; d_call: TRBD1; clone_size: few; v_call: TRBV23-1; cdr3_nt: TGCGCCAGCAGTCCCCCCGACAGGGTCACTGGAAACACCATATATTTT; cdr3_aa: CASSPPDRVTGNTIYF
j_call: TRBJ2-7; d_call: TRBD1; clone_size: .; v_call: TRBV27; cdr3_nt: TGTGCCAGCAGTGGATCAGGGGGCCCCGGAGGCGAGCAGTACTTC; cdr3_aa: CASSGSGGPGGEQYF
j_call: TRBJ2-7; d_call: .; clone_size: .; v_call: TRBV18; cdr3_nt: TGTGCCAGCTCACCTTACTCAGGAACCTACGAGCAGTACTTC; cdr3_aa: CASSPYSGTYEQYF
j_call: TRBJ1-5; d_call: .; clone_size: .; v_call: TRBV6-6; cdr3_nt: TGTGCCAGCAGTAATGAGGGCAATCAGCCCCAGCATTTT; cdr3_aa: CASSNEGNQPQHF
j_call: TRBJ2-7; d_call: .; clone_size: .; v_call: TRBV30; cdr3_nt: TGTGCCTGGAACAGGGCACACGAGCAGTACTTC; cdr3_aa: CAWNRAHEQYF
j_call: TRBJ1-1; d_call: .; clone_size: few; v_call: TRBV29-1; cdr3_nt: TGCAGCGTAAAAACAGGGACCACTGAAGCTTTCTTT; cdr3_aa: CSVKTGTTEAFF
j_call: TRBJ2-7; d_call: .; clone_size: .; v_call: TRBV6-5; cdr3_nt: TGTGCCAGCAGGGCCGGGAGCTCGCACCCCTACGAGCAGTACTTC; cdr3_aa: CASRAGSSHPYEQYF
j_call: TRBJ2-3; d_call: .; clone_size: .; v_call: TRBV5-1; cdr3_nt: TGCGCCAGCAGCTTGCGTTCAGGGTCAGATACGCAGTATTTT; cdr3_aa: CASSLRSGSDTQYF